The clone carrying this TCR beta chain has at least ten counts. No antigen is known for it. Template switching added a universal primer site, and cDNA bore unique molecular identifiers. TCRdb passed the 5' RACE reads through MiXCR, listing each CDR3 protein once. The sample shows hundreds of thousands of distinct CDR3 sequences, about 20% of them seen only once. The sample is drawn from a study of identical twins. The study, taken as a whole, reports: Compared with unrelated sharing, twin-shared out-of-frame alpha sequences had more low-probability sequences. Weaker excess twin sharing was observed in beta out-of-frame sequences. Partly confounded zero-insertion analyses could result from invariant MAIT and iNKT cells.

Trimming took 0 bases from V and 3 from J, leaving 9 bases between them. The germline V gene has CDR1 MGHRA and CDR2 YSYEKL. The CDR3 is 15 residues long. This sample also appeared in a second study, on yellow fever vaccine responses in identical twins.

V gene TRBV4-1 combines with J gene TRBJ1-5, with unresolved D. The clonotype originates from a woman aged 18-29 years in good health. The sample comprised CD4+ T cells sorted from blood. CDR3 sequence reads: CASSQDVGFNQPQHF. Written as DNA, the CDR3 is TGCGCCAGCAGCCAAGATGTTGGTTTCAATCAGCCCCAGCATTTT.